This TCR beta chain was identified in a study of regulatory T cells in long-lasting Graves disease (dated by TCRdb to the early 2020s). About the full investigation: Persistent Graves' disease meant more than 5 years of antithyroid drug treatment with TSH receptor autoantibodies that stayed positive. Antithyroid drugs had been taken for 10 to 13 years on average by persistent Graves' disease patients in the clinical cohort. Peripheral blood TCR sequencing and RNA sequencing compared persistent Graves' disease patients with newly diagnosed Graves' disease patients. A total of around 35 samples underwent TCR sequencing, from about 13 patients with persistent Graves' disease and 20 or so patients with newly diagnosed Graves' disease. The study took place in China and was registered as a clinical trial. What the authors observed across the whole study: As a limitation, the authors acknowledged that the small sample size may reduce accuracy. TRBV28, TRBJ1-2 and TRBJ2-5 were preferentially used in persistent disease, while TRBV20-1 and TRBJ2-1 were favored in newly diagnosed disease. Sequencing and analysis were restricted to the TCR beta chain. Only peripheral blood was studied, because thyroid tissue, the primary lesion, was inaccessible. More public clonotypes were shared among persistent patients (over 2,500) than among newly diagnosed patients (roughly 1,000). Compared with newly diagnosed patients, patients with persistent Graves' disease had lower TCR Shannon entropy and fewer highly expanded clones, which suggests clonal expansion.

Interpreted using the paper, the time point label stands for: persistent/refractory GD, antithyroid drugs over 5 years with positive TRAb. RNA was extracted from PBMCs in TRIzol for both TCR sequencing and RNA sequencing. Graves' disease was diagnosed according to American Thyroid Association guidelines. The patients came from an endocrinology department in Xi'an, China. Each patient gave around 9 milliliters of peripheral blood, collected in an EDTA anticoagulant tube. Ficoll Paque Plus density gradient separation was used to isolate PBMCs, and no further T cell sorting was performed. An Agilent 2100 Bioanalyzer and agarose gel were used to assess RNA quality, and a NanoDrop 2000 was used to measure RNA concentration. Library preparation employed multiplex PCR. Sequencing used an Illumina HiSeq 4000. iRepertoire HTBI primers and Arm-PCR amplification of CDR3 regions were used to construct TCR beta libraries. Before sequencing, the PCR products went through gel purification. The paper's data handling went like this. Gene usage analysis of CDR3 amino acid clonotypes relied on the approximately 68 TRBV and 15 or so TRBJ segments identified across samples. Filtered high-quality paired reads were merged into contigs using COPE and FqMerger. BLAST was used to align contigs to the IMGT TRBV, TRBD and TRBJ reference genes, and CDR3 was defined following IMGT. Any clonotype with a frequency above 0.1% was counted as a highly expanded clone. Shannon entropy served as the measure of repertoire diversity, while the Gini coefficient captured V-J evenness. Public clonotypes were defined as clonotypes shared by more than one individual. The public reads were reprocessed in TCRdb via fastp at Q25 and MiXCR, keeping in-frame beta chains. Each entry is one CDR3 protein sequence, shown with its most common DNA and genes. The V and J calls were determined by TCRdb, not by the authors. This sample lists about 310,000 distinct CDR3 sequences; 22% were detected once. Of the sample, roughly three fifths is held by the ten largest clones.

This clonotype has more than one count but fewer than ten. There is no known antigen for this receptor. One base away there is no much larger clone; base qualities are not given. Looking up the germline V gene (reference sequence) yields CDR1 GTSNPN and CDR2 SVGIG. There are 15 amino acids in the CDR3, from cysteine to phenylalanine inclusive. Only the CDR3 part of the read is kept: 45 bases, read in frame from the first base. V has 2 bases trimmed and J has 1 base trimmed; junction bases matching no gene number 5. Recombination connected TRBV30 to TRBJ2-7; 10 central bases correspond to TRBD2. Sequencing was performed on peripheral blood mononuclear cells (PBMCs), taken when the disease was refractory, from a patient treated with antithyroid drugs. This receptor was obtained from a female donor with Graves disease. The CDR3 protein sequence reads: CAWSRLAGVSYEQYF. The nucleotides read TGTGCCTGGAGTCGGCTAGCGGGAGTGTCCTACGAGCAGTACTTC.